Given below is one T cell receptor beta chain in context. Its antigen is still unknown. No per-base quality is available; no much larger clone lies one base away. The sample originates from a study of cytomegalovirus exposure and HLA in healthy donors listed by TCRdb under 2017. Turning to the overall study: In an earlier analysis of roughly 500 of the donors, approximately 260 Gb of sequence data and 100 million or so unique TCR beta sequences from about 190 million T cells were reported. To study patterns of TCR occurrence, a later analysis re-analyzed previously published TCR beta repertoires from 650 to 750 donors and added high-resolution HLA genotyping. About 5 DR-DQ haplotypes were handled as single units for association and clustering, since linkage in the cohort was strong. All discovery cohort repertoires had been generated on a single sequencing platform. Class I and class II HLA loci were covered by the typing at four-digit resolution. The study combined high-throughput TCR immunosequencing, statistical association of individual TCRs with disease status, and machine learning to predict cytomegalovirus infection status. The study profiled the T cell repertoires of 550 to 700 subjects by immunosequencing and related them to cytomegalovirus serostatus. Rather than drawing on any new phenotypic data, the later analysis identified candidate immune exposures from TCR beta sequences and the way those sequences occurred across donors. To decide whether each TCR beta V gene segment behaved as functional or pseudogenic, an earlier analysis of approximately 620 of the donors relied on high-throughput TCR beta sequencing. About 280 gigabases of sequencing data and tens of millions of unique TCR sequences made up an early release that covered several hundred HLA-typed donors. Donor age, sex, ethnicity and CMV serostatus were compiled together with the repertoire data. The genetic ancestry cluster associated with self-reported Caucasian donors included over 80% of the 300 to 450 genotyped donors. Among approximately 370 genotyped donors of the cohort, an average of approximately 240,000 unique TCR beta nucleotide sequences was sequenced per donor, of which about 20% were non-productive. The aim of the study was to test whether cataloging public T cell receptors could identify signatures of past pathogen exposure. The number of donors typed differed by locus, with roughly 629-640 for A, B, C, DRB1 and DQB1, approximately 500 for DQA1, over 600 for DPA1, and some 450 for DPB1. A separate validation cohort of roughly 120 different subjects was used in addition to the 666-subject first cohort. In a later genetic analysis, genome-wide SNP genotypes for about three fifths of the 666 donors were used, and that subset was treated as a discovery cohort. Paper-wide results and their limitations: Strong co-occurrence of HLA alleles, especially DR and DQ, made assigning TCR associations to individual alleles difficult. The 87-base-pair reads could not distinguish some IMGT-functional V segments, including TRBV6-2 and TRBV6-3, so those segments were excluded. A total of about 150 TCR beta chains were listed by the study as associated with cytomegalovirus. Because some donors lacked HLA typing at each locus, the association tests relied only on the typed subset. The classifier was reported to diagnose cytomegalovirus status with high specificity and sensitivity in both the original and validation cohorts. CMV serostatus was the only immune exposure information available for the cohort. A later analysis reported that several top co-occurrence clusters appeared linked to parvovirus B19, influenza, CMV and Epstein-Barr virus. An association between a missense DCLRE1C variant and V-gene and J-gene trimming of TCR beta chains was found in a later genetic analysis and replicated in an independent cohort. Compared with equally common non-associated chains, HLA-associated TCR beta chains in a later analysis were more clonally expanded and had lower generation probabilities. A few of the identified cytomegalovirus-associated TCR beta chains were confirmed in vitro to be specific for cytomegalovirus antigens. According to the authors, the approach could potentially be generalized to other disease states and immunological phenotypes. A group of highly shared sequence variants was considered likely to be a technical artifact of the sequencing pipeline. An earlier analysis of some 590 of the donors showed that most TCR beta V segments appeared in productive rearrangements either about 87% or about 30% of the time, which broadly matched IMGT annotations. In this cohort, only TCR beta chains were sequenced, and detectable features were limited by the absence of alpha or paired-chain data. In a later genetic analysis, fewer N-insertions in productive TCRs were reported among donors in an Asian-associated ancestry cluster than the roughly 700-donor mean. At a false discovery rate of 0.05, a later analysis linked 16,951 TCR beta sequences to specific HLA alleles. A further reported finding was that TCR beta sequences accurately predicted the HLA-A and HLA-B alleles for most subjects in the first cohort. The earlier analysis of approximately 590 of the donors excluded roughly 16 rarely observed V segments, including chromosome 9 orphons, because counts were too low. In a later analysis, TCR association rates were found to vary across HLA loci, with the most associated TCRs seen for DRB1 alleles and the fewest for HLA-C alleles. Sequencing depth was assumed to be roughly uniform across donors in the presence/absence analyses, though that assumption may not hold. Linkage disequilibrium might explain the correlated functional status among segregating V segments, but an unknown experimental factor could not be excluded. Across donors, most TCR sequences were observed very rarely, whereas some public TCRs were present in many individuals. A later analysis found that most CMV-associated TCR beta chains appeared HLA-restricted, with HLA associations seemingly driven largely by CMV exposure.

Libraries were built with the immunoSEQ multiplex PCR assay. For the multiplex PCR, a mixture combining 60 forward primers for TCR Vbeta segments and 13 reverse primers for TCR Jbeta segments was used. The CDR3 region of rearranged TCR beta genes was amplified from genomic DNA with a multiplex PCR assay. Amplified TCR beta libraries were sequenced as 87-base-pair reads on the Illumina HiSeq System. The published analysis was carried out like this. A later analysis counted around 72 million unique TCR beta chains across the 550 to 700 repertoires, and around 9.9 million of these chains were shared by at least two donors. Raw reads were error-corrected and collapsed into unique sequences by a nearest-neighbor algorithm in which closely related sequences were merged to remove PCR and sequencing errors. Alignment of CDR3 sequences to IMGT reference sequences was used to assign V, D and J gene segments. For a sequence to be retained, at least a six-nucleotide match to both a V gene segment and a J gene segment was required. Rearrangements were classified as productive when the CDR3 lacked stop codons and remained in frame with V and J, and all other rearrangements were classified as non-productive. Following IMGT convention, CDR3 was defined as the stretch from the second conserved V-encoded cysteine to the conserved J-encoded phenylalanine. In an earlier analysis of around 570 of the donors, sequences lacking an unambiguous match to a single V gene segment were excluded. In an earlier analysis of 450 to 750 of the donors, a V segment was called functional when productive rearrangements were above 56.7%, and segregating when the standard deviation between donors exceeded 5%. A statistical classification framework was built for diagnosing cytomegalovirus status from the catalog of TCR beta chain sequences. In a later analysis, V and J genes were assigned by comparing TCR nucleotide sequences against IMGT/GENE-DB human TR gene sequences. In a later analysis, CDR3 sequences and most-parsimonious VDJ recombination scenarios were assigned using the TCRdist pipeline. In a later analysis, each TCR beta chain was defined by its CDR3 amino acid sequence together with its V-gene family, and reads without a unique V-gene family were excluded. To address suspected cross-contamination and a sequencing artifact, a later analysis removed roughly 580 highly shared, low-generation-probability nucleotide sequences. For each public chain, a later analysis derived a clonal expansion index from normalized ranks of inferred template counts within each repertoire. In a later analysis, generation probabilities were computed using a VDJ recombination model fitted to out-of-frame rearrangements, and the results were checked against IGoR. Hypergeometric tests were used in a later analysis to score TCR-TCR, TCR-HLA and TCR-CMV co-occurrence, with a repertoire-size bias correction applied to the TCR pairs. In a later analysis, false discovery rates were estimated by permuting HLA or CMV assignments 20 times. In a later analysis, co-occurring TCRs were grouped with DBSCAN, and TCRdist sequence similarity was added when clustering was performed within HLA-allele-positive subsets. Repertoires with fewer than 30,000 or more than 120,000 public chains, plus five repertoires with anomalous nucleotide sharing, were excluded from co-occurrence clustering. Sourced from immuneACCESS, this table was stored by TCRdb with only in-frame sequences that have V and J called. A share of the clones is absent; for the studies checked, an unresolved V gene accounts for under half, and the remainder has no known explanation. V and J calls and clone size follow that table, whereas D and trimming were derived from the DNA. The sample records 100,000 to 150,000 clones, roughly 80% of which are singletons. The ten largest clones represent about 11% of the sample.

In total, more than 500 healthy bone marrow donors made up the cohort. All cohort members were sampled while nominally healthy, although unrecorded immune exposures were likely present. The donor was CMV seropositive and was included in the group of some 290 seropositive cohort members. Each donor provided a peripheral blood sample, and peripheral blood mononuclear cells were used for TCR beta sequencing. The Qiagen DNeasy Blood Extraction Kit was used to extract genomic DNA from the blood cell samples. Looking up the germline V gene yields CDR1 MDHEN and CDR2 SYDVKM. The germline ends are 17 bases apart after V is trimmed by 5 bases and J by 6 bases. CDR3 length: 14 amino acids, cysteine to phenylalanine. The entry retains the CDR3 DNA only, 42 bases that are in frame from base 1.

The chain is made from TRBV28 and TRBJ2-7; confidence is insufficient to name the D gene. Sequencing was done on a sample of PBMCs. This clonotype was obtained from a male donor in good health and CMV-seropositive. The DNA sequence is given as TGTGCCAGCAGTCCCAGCGTAGTTAGCATCGAGCAGTACTTC. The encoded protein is CASSPSVVSIEQYF.